One and the same sample provided the 2 T cell receptor beta chains below, sequenced in a study of blood T cell repertoires in COVID-19. Clones were sequenced by immunoSEQ multiplex PCR, and TCRdb holds only the in-frame ones, with some missing. The sample lists around 100,000 clones, around 87% occurring once. Sample: peripheral blood. These receptors all stem from a human donor in a cohort sampled during active COVID-19.

V gene TRBV4-3 combines with J gene TRBJ2-1, with 11 bases that match TRBD2. The CDR3 covers 17 residues. Looked up from germline, CDR1 is LGHNA and CDR2 is YSLEER. Trimming at V came to 0 bases and at J to 8 bases, leaving 9 bases not matched to a gene. The CDR3: CASSQDVPSGRTYEQFF. For the CDR3, the DNA is TGCGCCAGCAGCCAAGATGTCCCTAGCGGGAGGACGTATGAGCAGTTCTTC.

This chain links TRBV6-4 with TRBJ2-3, with 7 bases fitting TRBD2. This CDR3 is built from 15 residues. The V and J ends lost 4 bases and 2 bases, in that order; junction bases with no gene match: 6. Germline CDR1 reads MRHNA; CDR2 reads SNTAGT. CDR3: CASSVIAGVTDTQYF. The CDR3 bases are TGTGCCAGCAGTGTAATAGCGGGTGTCACAGATACGCAGTATTTT.